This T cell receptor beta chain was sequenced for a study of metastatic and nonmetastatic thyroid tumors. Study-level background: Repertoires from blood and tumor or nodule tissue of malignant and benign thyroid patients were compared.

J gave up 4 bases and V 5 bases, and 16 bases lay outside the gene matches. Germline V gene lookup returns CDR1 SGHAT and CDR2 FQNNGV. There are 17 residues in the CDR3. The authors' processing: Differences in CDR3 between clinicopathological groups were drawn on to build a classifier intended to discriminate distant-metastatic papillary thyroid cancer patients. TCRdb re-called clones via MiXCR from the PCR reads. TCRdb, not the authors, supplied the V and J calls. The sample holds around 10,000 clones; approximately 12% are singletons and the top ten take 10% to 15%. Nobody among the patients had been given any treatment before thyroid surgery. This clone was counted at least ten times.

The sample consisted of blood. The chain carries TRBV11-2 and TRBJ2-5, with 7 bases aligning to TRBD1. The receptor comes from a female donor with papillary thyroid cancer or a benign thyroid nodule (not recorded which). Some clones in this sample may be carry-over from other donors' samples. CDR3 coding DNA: TGTGCCAGCAGCCTCGAAGCACACTACAGGGGTTCAGAGACCCAGTACTTC. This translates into CASSLEAHYRGSETQYF.